The 20 T cell receptor beta chains presented below share a single source sample, sequenced in a study of blood T cell repertoires in COVID-19. Data came from immunoSEQ multiplex PCR; TCRdb stores just in-frame clones and leaves some out. Seen here are 200,000 to 300,000 clones, around 81% observed once, and the top ten hold approximately 2%. Sequencing was done on a sample of peripheral blood. The receptors were sampled from a man under 40 who had recovered from COVID-19.

The gene calls are TRBV7-9 and TRBJ2-7; D may be TRBD1 (5 bases). The germline CDR1 and CDR2 sequences are SEHNR and FQNEAQ (reference sequence). The CDR3 is 16 residues long. Trimming cost V 2 bases and J 0 bases, with 14 bases left between them. The CDR3 reads CASSLIEGARSYEQYF. For the CDR3, the DNA is TGTGCCAGCAGCTTAATTGAAGGGGCCCGCTCCTACGAGCAGTACTTC. Filled out from reference TRBV7-9 and TRBJ2-7, the complete variable domain reads DTGVSQNPRHKITKRGQNVTFRCDPISEHNRLYWYRQTLGQGPEFLTYFQNEAQLEKSRLLSDRFSAERPKGSFSTLEIQRTEQGDSAMYLCASSLIEGARSYEQYFGPGTRLTVT.

The chain uses TRBV5-6 and TRBJ1-2, with D maybe TRBD1 (6 bases). V gave up 4 bases and J gave up 8 bases, with 15 bases separating them. This CDR3 contains 13 residues. The germline CDR1 and CDR2 sequences are SGHDT and YYEEEE. The CDR3 is CASSRRGGYGYTF. The CDR3, as DNA: TGTGCCAGCAGCCGGAGGGGGGGTTACGGCTACACCTTC.

This clone has only one observation. The V and J genes are TRBV28 and TRBJ2-7, with TRBD1 matching over 11 bases. J was trimmed by 1 base and V by 8 bases; bases with no gene match: 1. Germline V CDR1 and CDR2: MDHEN, SYDVKM. The CDR3 consists of 13 residues. For the CDR3, the DNA is TGTGCCAGCGGGACAGGGGGTTCCTACGAGCAGTACGTC. This sequence encodes CASGTGGSYEQYV.

The rearrangement joins TRBV11-2 to TRBJ1-2; the D gene is possibly TRBD1 (6 bases). The V and J ends lost 3 bases and 3 bases respectively, with 11 bases between them. This CDR3 has 14 residues. Germline lookup yields CDR1 SGHAT and CDR2 FQNNGV. CDR3 protein: CASSFREGDYGYTF. In DNA, the CDR3 is TGTGCCAGCAGCTTCAGGGAGGGGGACTATGGCTACACCTTC.

The rearrangement links TRBV5-1 to TRBJ2-1, with TRBD1 matching over 8 bases. The V gene end was trimmed by 4 bases and the J gene end by 2 bases; junction bases not matched to a gene: 8. Germline V gene lookup returns CDR1 SGHRS and CDR2 YFSETQ. This CDR3 spans 16 amino acids. The CDR3 nucleotides read TGCGCCAGCAGCATAGAAACGGACAGGGCCTACAATGAGCAGTTCTTC. It encodes CASSIETDRAYNEQFF.

The chain joins TRBV9 to TRBJ2-5; 7 bases agree with TRBD1. Trimming at V came to 3 bases and at J to 5 bases, leaving 10 bases not matched to a gene. Germline CDR1 is SGDLS and CDR2 is YYNGEE. CDR3 length: 15 amino acids. For the CDR3, the DNA is TGTGCCAGCAGCGCAGGTACAGGGGCGTGGGAGACCCAGTACTTC. Translation gives CASSAGTGAWETQYF.

The chain joins TRBV2 to TRBJ1-6; D unresolved. The ends were cut back, 1 base at V and 6 bases at J, with 7 bases in the middle. Germline V lookup: CDR1 SNHLY, CDR2 FYNNEI. The CDR3 spans 14 residues. CDR3 loop: CASSEDSRNSPLHF. CDR3 nucleotide sequence: TGTGCCAGCAGTGAAGACAGTCGTAATTCACCCCTCCACTTT.

The V gene is TRBV10-3, the J gene TRBJ2-2; 7 nucleotides align to TRBD2. Per the germline V gene, CDR1 is ENHRY and CDR2 is SYGVKD. The CDR3 is made up of 16 amino acids. V lost 10 bases to trimming and J lost 1 base; unmatched junction nucleotides: 12. The CDR3: CATTPKRGGNTGELFF. The CDR3 DNA reads TGTGCCACTACCCCTAAGCGGGGAGGGAACACCGGGGAGCTGTTTTTT.

In nucleotides, the CDR3 is TGTGCCAGCAGCCACCTGACAGGTCCGGGTGAGCAGTTCTTC. This codes for CASSHLTGPGEQFF. The V gene is TRBV3-1 (or the pseudogene TRBV3-2), the J gene TRBJ2-1; perhaps TRBD1 as D (6 bases). The CDR3 runs 14 residues. In germline, CDR1 is LGHDT, CDR2 YNNKEL (reference sequence). Trimming left V 3 bases short and J 9 bases short, with 15 bases between.

In regard to this clone: The sample holds other DNA sequences that translate to the same CDR3. The V gene is TRBV5-4, the J gene TRBJ2-5; TRBD1 is a possible D gene (6 bases). This CDR3 is built from 12 residues. Germline V CDR1 and CDR2: SGHNT, YYREEE (reference sequence). The V gene lost 4 bases and the J gene lost 5 bases, with 9 bases spanning the gap. CDR3 region: CASSRDRETQYF. In DNA form, the CDR3 reads TGTGCCAGCAGCAGAGACAGGGAGACCCAGTACTTC. Looking up the rest from reference TRBV5-4 and TRBJ2-5 gives the full variable domain: ETGVTQSPTHLIKTRGQQVTLRCSSQSGHNTVSWYQQALGQGPQFIFQYYREEENGRGNFPPRFSGLQFPNYSSELNVNALELDDSALYLCASSRDRETQYFGPGTRLLVL.

The chain employs TRBV13 and TRBJ1-6; no definite D call. The CDR3 is 12 residues long. V lost 5 bases, J lost 9 bases, and 8 bases lay in between. Germline CDR1 reads PRHDT; CDR2 reads FYEKMQ (reference sequence). CDR3 nucleotide sequence: TGTGCCAGCAGCGGCCGGGGTTCACCCCTCCACTTT. Protein: CASSGRGSPLHF. Drawing the rest from reference TRBV13 and TRBJ1-6, the complete variable domain is AAGVIQSPRHLIKEKRETATLKCYPIPRHDTVYWYQQGPGQDPQFLISFYEKMQSDKGSIPDRFSAQQFSDYHSELNMSSLELGDSALYFCASSGRGSPLHFGNGTRLTVT.

This rearrangement joins TRBV7-3 to TRBJ2-2, with D tentatively TRBD2 (6 bases). Germline-derived CDR1 and CDR2 are SGHTA and FQGTGA. The CDR3 has 17 amino acids. Trimming took 2 bases from V and 5 from J, leaving 18 bases between them. For the CDR3, the DNA is TGTGCCAGCAGCTTATCCATAGCGGATACCGAAACCGGGGAGCTGTTTTTT. It is translated as CASSLSIADTETGELFF.

This rearrangement joins TRBV9 to TRBJ2-7; D is unresolved. Trimming cost V 7 bases and J 9 bases, with 11 bases left between them. From germline, CDR1 is SGDLS and CDR2 YYNGEE. This CDR3 contains 10 residues. The CDR3 loop is CASGRPRQYV. For the CDR3, the DNA is TGTGCCAGCGGGCGTCCCCGGCAGTACGTC.

With respect to this clone: Different DNA sequences within this sample yield the same CDR3. The V call is TRBV18, the J call TRBJ1-3, with 7 bases lining up with TRBD1. V was clipped by 2 bases and J by 4 bases; unmatched bases: 2. The CDR3 runs 14 residues. Germline lookup yields CDR1 KGHSH and CDR2 LQKENI. The CDR3 sequence is CASSPDRAGNTIYF. CDR3 DNA sequence: TGTGCCAGCTCACCAGACAGGGCCGGAAACACCATATATTTT.

This rearrangement joins TRBV7-9 to TRBJ1-4, with a weak D call TRBD1 (5 bases). Germline V gives CDR1 SEHNR, CDR2 FQNEAQ (reference sequence). This CDR3 spans 16 amino acids. V was pared by 4 bases and J by 2 bases, with 14 bases between. The CDR3 protein is CASSSSDGGTNEKLFF. CDR3 sequence (DNA): TGTGCCAGCAGCTCCTCTGATGGGGGGACTAATGAAAAACTGTTTTTT. Using reference TRBV7-9 and TRBJ1-4 for the parts outside the CDR3, the full variable domain is DTGVSQNPRHKITKRGQNVTFRCDPISEHNRLYWYRQTLGQGPEFLTYFQNEAQLEKSRLLSDRFSAERPKGSFSTLEIQRTEQGDSAMYLCASSSSDGGTNEKLFFGSGTQLSVL.

V usage is TRBV5-6 and J usage is TRBJ2-1; unclear D gene. Trimming removed 0 bases at V and 1 base at J, with 5 bases between. The CDR3 runs to 14 residues. Germline V gene lookup returns CDR1 SGHDT and CDR2 YYEEEE. The CDR3 loop reads CASSLAGSYNEQFF. CDR3 nucleotides: TGTGCCAGCAGCTTGGCCGGGTCCTACAATGAGCAGTTCTTC.

This chain links TRBV4-2 with TRBJ1-3, with 9 bases fitting TRBD1. Germline V gene lookup returns CDR1 LGHNA and CDR2 YNFKEQ. The V gene end was trimmed by 4 bases and the J gene end by 8 bases; junction bases not matched to a gene: 3. The CDR3 consists of 13 residues. The CDR3 region has the DNA TGTGCCAGCAGCCCGGACAGGGGATACACCATATATTTT. This sequence encodes CASSPDRGYTIYF.

The sample holds one count of this clone. The chain links TRBV19 to TRBJ1-3; D is ambiguous. V was trimmed by 3 bases and J by 1 base, leaving 16 bases between them. Germline V gene sequence: CDR1 LNHDA, CDR2 SQIVND (reference sequence). The CDR3 contains 17 residues. The CDR3 loop reads CASSIFLVESSGNTIYF. CDR3 coding DNA: TGTGCCAGTAGTATTTTTCTTGTGGAGTCTTCTGGAAACACCATATATTTT. The variable domain in full, completed from reference TRBV19 and TRBJ1-3, reads DGGITQSPKYLFRKEGQNVTLSCEQNLNHDAMYWYRQDPGQGLRLIYYSQIVNDFQKGDIAEGYSVSREKKESFPLTVTSAQKNPTAFYLCASSIFLVESSGNTIYFGEGSWLTVV.

This chain joins TRBV15 and TRBJ2-7; 7 bases are shared with TRBD1. This CDR3 contains 16 residues. Unmatched junction bases numbered 17, after V lost 6 bases and J lost 6 bases. Germline V gene lookup returns CDR1 LNHNV and CDR2 YYDKDF (reference sequence). CDR3 amino acids: CATRPQPTGVPFEQYV. For the CDR3, the DNA is TGTGCCACCAGACCCCAACCAACAGGGGTCCCCTTCGAGCAGTACGTC.

V and J are TRBV2 and TRBJ2-2; weak D call: TRBD1 (7 bases). V was pared by 5 bases and J by 0 bases, with 13 bases between. This CDR3 contains 16 residues. Germline V lookup: CDR1 SNHLY, CDR2 FYNNEI. This CDR3 reads CASSRQGGANTGELFF. The DNA of the CDR3 is TGTGCCAGCAGTAGGCAGGGGGGAGCGAACACCGGGGAGCTGTTTTTT.